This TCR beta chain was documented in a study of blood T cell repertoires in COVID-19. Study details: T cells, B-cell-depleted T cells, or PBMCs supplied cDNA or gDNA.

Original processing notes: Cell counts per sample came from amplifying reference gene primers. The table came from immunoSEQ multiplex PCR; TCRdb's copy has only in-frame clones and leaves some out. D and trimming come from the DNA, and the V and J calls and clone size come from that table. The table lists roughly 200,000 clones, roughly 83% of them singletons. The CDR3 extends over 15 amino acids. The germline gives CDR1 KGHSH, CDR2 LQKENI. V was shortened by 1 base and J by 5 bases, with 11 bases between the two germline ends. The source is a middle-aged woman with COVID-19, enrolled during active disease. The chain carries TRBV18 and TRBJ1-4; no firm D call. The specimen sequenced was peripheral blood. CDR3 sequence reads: CASSPQLTSNEKLFF. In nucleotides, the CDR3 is TGTGCCAGCTCACCACAGCTGACAAGCAATGAAAAACTGTTTTTT.